These 32 T cell receptor beta chains share one sample of origin, sequenced in a study of T-cell reconstitution after alpha-beta-depleted transplantation in children. Unique molecular identifiers were incorporated when the TCRbeta library was constructed. TCRdb re-derived calls from the PCR reads in MiXCR, one entry per CDR3 protein. Here the sample spans roughly 590,000 distinct CDR3 sequences, 16% being singletons. Sequences were derived from PBMCs from the stem cell graft donor, sampled from the stem cell graft. These TCRs come from a human donor who donated a stem cell graft to a child with acute myeloid leukemia.

The chain combines TRBV11-2 with TRBJ1-1; no clear D. This CDR3 spans 15 amino acids. The germline V gene encodes CDR1 SGHAT and CDR2 FQNNGV. Trimming took 3 bases from V and 0 from J, leaving 11 bases between them. The CDR3 spells CASSFLGRLNTEAFF. The CDR3 coding sequence is TGTGCCAGCAGCTTTCTCGGACGGCTGAACACTGAAGCTTTCTTT. The variable domain in full, with the rest retrieved from reference TRBV11-2 and TRBJ1-1, is EAGVAQSPRYKIIEKRQSVAFWCNPISGHATLYWYQQILGQGPKLLIQFQNNGVVDDSQLPKDRFSAERLKGVDSTLKIQPAKLEDSAVYLCASSFLGRLNTEAFFGQGTRLTVV.

This clonotype was seen repeatedly, ten times or more. The chain couples TRBV10-3 to TRBJ2-1; 8 bases line up with TRBD1. The ends lost 10 bases at V and 9 bases at J; junction bases unmatched: 14. CDR1 and CDR2 (germline): ENHRY, SYGVKD. This CDR3 has 14 amino acids. The CDR3 DNA follows: TGTGCCACTTCCGGGACAGGCAAAAATGGTGAGCAGTTCTTC. This encodes CATSGTGKNGEQFF.

This clonotype was detected a few times. This sequence joins TRBV5-1 and TRBJ2-2; maybe TRBD1 (8 bases). With 7 bases removed from V and 4 bases from J, the gap between germline ends came to 17 bases. This CDR3 is 15 amino acids long. Germline V gene lookup returns CDR1 SGHRS and CDR2 YFSETQ. CDR3 sequence: CASAGRDRTTGELFF. In DNA, the CDR3 is TGCGCCAGCGCTGGGAGGGACAGGACCACCGGGGAGCTGTTTTTT.

A few counts support this clonotype. The CDR3 spells CASSYSSGGTYEQYF. The DNA for the CDR3 is TGTGCCAGCAGTTACTCTAGCGGGGGAACCTACGAGCAGTACTTC. The chain carries TRBV6-5 and TRBJ2-7; 9 bases fit TRBD2. V gave up 0 bases and J gave up 2 bases; unmatched junction bases: 2. Germline CDR1 is MNHEY and CDR2 is SVGAGI. The CDR3 contains 15 residues.

This clonotype was observed many times. This chain joins TRBV20-1 and TRBJ2-3; 11 nucleotides match TRBD2. The CDR3 spans 15 residues. V trimming: 5 bases; J trimming: 3 bases; junction bases outside the gene matches: 7. From germline, CDR1 is DFQATT and CDR2 SNEGSKA (reference sequence). CDR3 nucleotides: TGCAGTGCTCCCATGGCTAGCGGGGGGACAGATACGCAGTATTTT. Its translation is CSAPMASGGTDTQYF.

This chain connects TRBV7-8 to TRBJ2-5; TRBD2 agrees at 7 bases. V dropped 5 bases and J dropped 1; count of bases not matched to a gene: 4. The CDR3 sequence is 14 residues long. The germline V gene encodes CDR1 SGHVS and CDR2 FQNEAQ. The CDR3 is CASSAGAFQETQYF. In DNA, the CDR3 is TGTGCCAGCAGCGCGGGAGCCTTCCAAGAGACCCAGTACTTC.

Ten or more counts support this clonotype. This chain joins TRBV20-1 and TRBJ2-2; D perhaps matches TRBD1 (5 bases). CDR1 and CDR2 (germline): DFQATT, SNEGSKA (reference sequence). CDR3 length: 14 amino acids. Trimming shortened V by 2 bases and J by 6 bases, and 13 bases separated the two germline ends. CDR3 region: CSARTAGWAGELFF. As DNA, the CDR3 is TGCAGTGCTAGAACGGCAGGGTGGGCCGGGGAGCTGTTTTTT.

Remarks on this clonotype: This may come from a read error, since a much larger clone is one base off. The rearrangement uses TRBV20-1 and TRBJ2-1, with D maybe TRBD1 (5 bases). Trimming took 5 bases from V and 0 from J, leaving 11 bases between them. Germline CDR1 reads DFQATT; CDR2 reads SNEGSKA (reference sequence). CDR3 length: 14 amino acids. CDR3 sequence reads: CSARHRNSYNEQFF. For the CDR3, the DNA is TGCAGTGCTCGGCACAGGAACTCCTACAATGAGCAGTTCTTC.

The chain combines TRBV11-1 with TRBJ2-2; perhaps TRBD2 as D (6 bases). The V end lost 3 bases, the J end lost 7 bases, and 24 bases lay between the germline ends. This CDR3 region has 18 residues. Looked up from germline, CDR1 is SGHAT and CDR2 is FQDESV (reference sequence). The CDR3 nucleotides read TGTGCCAGCAGCTTGATCGGCCGGGACTCCATTTTGAGCGGGGAGCTGTTTTTT. It codes for CASSLIGRDSILSGELFF.

This clonotype was counted a few times. The chain couples TRBV7-2 to TRBJ2-1; D may correspond to TRBD1 or TRBD2 (5 bases each). CDR1 SGHTA and CDR2 FQGNSA come from the germline V gene. The V end was cut by 2 bases, the J end by 8 bases, with 16 bases between. The length of the CDR3 is 15 residues. CDR3 coding DNA: TGTGCCAGCAGCTTATCAGGGAGAGCCCCCGATGAGCAGTTCTTC. As protein: CASSLSGRAPDEQFF.

This clonotype was counted many times. This chain uses TRBV29-1 with TRBJ2-7, with 7 bases that match TRBD1. The CDR3 contains 12 residues. J was trimmed by 5 bases and V by 1 base; bases with no gene match: 2. The V gene's germline CDR1 is SQVTM and CDR2 ANQGSEA. The CDR3 reads CSVEGQGDEQYF. DNA of the CDR3: TGCAGCGTTGAAGGACAGGGAGACGAGCAGTACTTC.

V gene TRBV7-9 combines with J gene TRBJ1-1, with no clear D. Between the trimmed V and J ends, which lost 8 bases and 0 bases, there was a span of 10 bases. CDR3 length: 13 residues. Germline CDR1 and CDR2: SEHNR and FQNEAQ (reference sequence). The CDR3, as DNA: TGTGCCAGCGTTGATGAGGTGAACACTGAAGCTTTCTTT. Residues: CASVDEVNTEAFF. Based on the CDR3 plus reference TRBV7-9 and TRBJ1-1, the full variable domain is DTGVSQNPRHKITKRGQNVTFRCDPISEHNRLYWYRQTLGQGPEFLTYFQNEAQLEKSRLLSDRFSAERPKGSFSTLEIQRTEQGDSAMYLCASVDEVNTEAFFGQGTRLTVV.

This clonotype was recorded at least ten times. V usage is TRBV20-1 and J usage is TRBJ2-5, with 7 bases identical to TRBD2. Germline CDR1 reads DFQATT; CDR2 reads SNEGSKA (reference sequence). The CDR3 sequence is 12 residues long. Germline trimming cut 6 bases from V and 5 bases from J; bases unmatched to any gene: 6. As DNA, the CDR3 is TGCAGTGCCCCGGGAGGCCGGGAGACCCAGTACTTC. This translates into CSAPGGRETQYF.

CDR3 residues: CSATLGDLNYDEQFF. CDR3 bases: TGCAGTGCTACCCTGGGGGACCTTAATTACGATGAGCAGTTCTTC. V is TRBV20-1 and J is TRBJ2-1, with D possibly being TRBD1 or TRBD2 (5 bases each). Looked up from germline, CDR1 is DFQATT and CDR2 is SNEGSKA (reference sequence). With 4 bases removed from V and 8 bases from J, the gap between germline ends came to 21 bases. The CDR3 is 15 amino acids.

This clonotype was recorded many times. V usage is TRBV20-1 and J usage is TRBJ1-3, with D uncertain. Trimming cost V 3 bases and J 0 bases, with 6 bases left between them. Germline assignment: CDR1 DFQATT and CDR2 SNEGSKA (reference sequence). The length of the CDR3 is 13 residues. The CDR3 DNA reads TGCAGTGCTAGGATTATCTCTGGAAACACCATATATTTT. This codes for CSARIISGNTIYF.

This clonotype has ten or more counts. This sequence joins TRBV20-1 and TRBJ1-5; 8 bases map to TRBD1. V lost 1 base and J lost 2; bases outside the gene matches: 10. Per the germline V gene, CDR1 is DFQATT and CDR2 is SNEGSKA (reference sequence). CDR3 length equals 17 residues. CDR3: CSARVYQGAVGNQPQHF. DNA for the CDR3: TGCAGTGCTAGAGTATATCAGGGGGCAGTTGGCAATCAGCCCCAGCATTTT.

This clonotype turned up a few times. The rearrangement links TRBV21-1 to TRBJ2-7; the table's D call of TRBD1 was not tested on the DNA. TRBV21-1 represents a pseudogene. The CDR3 sequence is 20 residues long. The CDR3 region is CASKGSRGQCRGSTPYEQYV. The CDR3 nucleotides read TGTGCCAGCAAAGGTAGCAGGGGGCAGTGTAGAGGTTCTACGCCCTACGAGCAGTACGTC.

The table lists this clonotype with a few counts. The chain combines TRBV20-1 with TRBJ1-2; 8 bases are shared with TRBD1. V was clipped by 6 bases and J by 9 bases; unmatched bases: 12. CDR3 length equals 13 residues. Germline loops: CDR1 DFQATT, CDR2 SNEGSKA (reference sequence). CDR3 sequence (DNA): TGCAGTGCCCCCGGACAGGGAGGCTGGAGCTACACCTTC. Amino acid sequence: CSAPGQGGWSYTF.

This clonotype was recorded a few times. The rearrangement joins TRBV27 to TRBJ2-5; D uncertain. Trimming removed 5 bases from V and 3 bases from J, with 16 bases in between. This CDR3 comprises 15 residues. The germline V gene has CDR1 MNHEY and CDR2 SMNVEV (reference sequence). CDR3 sequence: CASSTSWGEKETQYF. The CDR3 nucleotides are TGTGCCAGCAGTACCTCGTGGGGTGAAAAAGAGACCCAGTACTTC.

This clonotype was counted only a few times. The chain has TRBV12-3 or TRBV12-4 and TRBJ2-2; maybe TRBD1 (5 bases). Trimming took 6 bases from V and 6 from J, leaving 8 bases between them. The CDR3 contains 12 residues. CDR3 residues: CASSIRAGELFF. The DNA of the CDR3 is TGTGCCAGCAGCATCAGGGCCGGGGAGCTGTTTTTT.

This chain connects TRBV12-3 or TRBV12-4 to TRBJ2-6, with TRBD1 matching 9 bases. V trimming: 8 bases; J trimming: 0 bases; junction bases outside the gene matches: 11. CDR3 length: 18 residues. The CDR3 loop reads CASCPLGQGRSGANVLTF. The CDR3 bases are TGTGCCAGCTGTCCCCTGGGACAGGGCCGCTCTGGGGCCAACGTCCTGACTTTC.

Notes on this clonotype: This may be a read error, as it is one base from a much larger clone. The chain employs TRBV20-1 and TRBJ2-3; D is unresolved. V lost 3 bases and J lost 4, with 17 bases in between. The CDR3 is made up of 15 amino acids. The germline CDR1 and CDR2 sequences are DFQATT and SNEGSKA (reference sequence). CDR3 sequence: CSASIGNGFADTQYF. CDR3 DNA sequence: TGCAGTGCTAGTATTGGGAATGGCTTCGCAGATACGCAGTATTTT.

This clonotype was picked up a small number of times. The rearrangement joins TRBV9 to TRBJ1-1; D unclear. The CDR3 runs to 15 residues. Germline values: CDR1 SGDLS, CDR2 YYNGEE. Trimming stripped 2 bases from V and 1 base from J, with 12 bases between. CDR3 bases: TGTGCCAGCAGCGTCGAACAGATTGCGAACACTGAAGCTTTCTTT. Its translation is CASSVEQIANTEAFF.

The V call is TRBV20-1, the J call TRBJ2-5; possible D gene TRBD2, 7 bases. CDR3 length equals 15 residues. The V gene lost 5 bases and the J gene lost 3 bases, with 19 bases spanning the gap. CDR1 and CDR2 (germline): DFQATT, SNEGSKA (reference sequence). CDR3 bases: TGCAGTGCTCGATTCGGGGGGCGAAAAGAAGAGACCCAGTACTTC. This translates into CSARFGGRKEETQYF.

The chain carries TRBV7-2 and TRBJ2-7, with TRBD1 identical over 7 bases. Germline CDR1 reads SGHTA; CDR2 reads FQGNSA. The V gene end was trimmed by 0 bases and the J gene end by 4 bases; junction bases not matched to a gene: 9. The CDR3 spans 16 residues. The CDR3 protein is CASSLAPGQAIYEQYF. For the CDR3, the DNA is TGTGCCAGCAGCTTAGCGCCCGGACAGGCAATTTACGAGCAGTACTTC.

The chain combines TRBV5-5 with TRBJ2-1, with D possibly matching TRBD2 (5 bases). V was pared by 4 bases and J by 6 bases, with 17 bases between. The CDR3 runs 15 residues. CDR1 is SGHKS and CDR2 is YYEKEE in the germline V gene (reference sequence). CDR3 in DNA: TGTGCCAGCAGCGTGGCGGCTCCGGCGGGCAATGAGCAGTTCTTC. Translated, it gives CASSVAAPAGNEQFF.

This clonotype was seen many times. The rearrangement uses TRBV7-2 and TRBJ1-5, with 8 positions matching TRBD1. CDR3 length equals 15 residues. V dropped 4 bases and J dropped 6; count of bases not matched to a gene: 8. Germline V CDR1 and CDR2: SGHTA, FQGNSA. Here the CDR3 reads CASSSEQGVGQPQHF. CDR3 DNA: TGTGCCAGCAGCTCGGAACAGGGGGTGGGTCAGCCCCAGCATTTT.

The sample holds a few counts of this clonotype. The V call is TRBV6-2 or TRBV6-3, the J call TRBJ2-3; TRBD2 agrees at 13 bases. This CDR3 has 15 amino acids. V lost 7 bases, J lost 5 bases, and 6 bases stayed unmatched. Germline V gene lookup returns CDR1 MNHEY and CDR2 SVGEGT. The CDR3 bases are TGTGCCAGCACCGGACTAGCGGGGGCCGGAGATACGCAGTATTTT. Residues: CASTGLAGAGDTQYF.

This clonotype has a single count. V usage is TRBV5-1 and J usage is TRBJ1-6; D ambiguous. The CDR3 sequence is 15 residues long. Trimming stripped 4 bases from V and 2 bases from J, with 10 bases between. The germline V gene encodes CDR1 SGHRS and CDR2 YFSETQ. The CDR3 region has the DNA TGCGCCAGCAGCCCTGGTGGGACCTATAATTCACCCCTCCACTTT. This sequence encodes CASSPGGTYNSPLHF.

Remarks on this clonotype: A much larger clone lies a single base off, so this may be a read error. The V gene is TRBV20-1, the J gene TRBJ2-7; D may match TRBD1 or TRBD2 (5 bases each). Germline V gene data show CDR1 as DFQATT and CDR2 as SNEGSKA (reference sequence). The CDR3 totals 13 residues. As DNA, the CDR3 is TGCAGTGCGACGAGGGACCGAGACTACGAGCAGCACGTC. Its protein product is CSATRDRDYEQHV.

This clonotype was recorded at least ten times. This chain connects TRBV12-3 or TRBV12-4 to TRBJ1-2, with 11 bases lining up with TRBD1. The CDR3 length is 14 residues. V lost 4 bases, J lost 5 bases, and 3 bases stayed unmatched. CDR3 sequence reads: CASSWDRGDYGYTF. CDR3 in DNA: TGTGCCAGCAGTTGGGACAGGGGGGATTATGGCTACACCTTC.

In its sample, this clonotype was seen many times. The genes are TRBV20-1 and TRBJ1-4; D remains ambiguous. V dropped 5 bases and J dropped 3 bases, with 13 bases sitting between them. Germline V gene lookup returns CDR1 DFQATT and CDR2 SNEGSKA (reference sequence). This CDR3 comprises 14 residues. The CDR3 region is CSASRGGANEKLFF. The CDR3 DNA reads TGCAGTGCTTCCCGAGGCGGGGCTAATGAAAAACTGTTTTTT.